The entry below describes one T cell receptor beta chain. What it binds is not known. This may stem from a read error, because a much larger clone lies one nucleotide away. V lost 2 bases to trimming and J lost 4 bases, with 11 bases between them. Germline CDR1 is MNHEY and CDR2 is SVGAGI. The CDR3 extends over 14 amino acids. TCRdb ran MiXCR on the reads and lists one entry per CDR3 protein. In the table there are approximately 2,300 distinct CDR3 sequences, roughly 15% of which are singletons. This record comes from a study of liver allograft versus peripheral blood T cells. About the research overall: Within transplanted livers, the T cell receptor repertoires were examined and compared against the repertoires present in the peripheral blood of liver transplant recipients. Overall study findings and caveats: Differences were reported between the T cell receptor repertoires inside liver allografts and those that were detected in peripheral blood.

The rearrangement joins TRBV6-5 to TRBJ1-2; D gene uncertain. The TCR originated in a human patient who had a liver transplant. The T cells may come from the graft donor. The CDR3 DNA reads TGTGCCAGCAGTTACGAAACAGCATCCTATGGCTACACCTTC. Its protein is CASSYETASYGYTF.